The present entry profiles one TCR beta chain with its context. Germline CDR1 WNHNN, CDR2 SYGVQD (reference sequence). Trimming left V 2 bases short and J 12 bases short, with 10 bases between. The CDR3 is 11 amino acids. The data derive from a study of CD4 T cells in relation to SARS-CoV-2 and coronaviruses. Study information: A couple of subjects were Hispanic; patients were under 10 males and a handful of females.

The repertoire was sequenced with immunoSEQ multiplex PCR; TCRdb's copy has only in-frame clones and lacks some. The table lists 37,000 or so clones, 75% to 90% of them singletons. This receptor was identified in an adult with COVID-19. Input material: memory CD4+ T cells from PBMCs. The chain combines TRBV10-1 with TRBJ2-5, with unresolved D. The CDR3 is CASSEPFLKYF. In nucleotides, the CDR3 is TGCGCCAGCAGTGAGCCCTTCCTTAAGTACTTC.